This T cell receptor (beta chain) was recorded in a study of blood T cell repertoires in COVID-19. Study overall: Specimens from acute and convalescent COVID-19 originated in the United States, Italy and Spain. In each case, the material was cDNA or gDNA derived from T cells, B-cell-depleted T cells, or PBMCs.

As originally analysed: Reference gene primer amplification in the assay estimated nucleated cell counts. Clones were read by immunoSEQ multiplex PCR, and TCRdb kept only the in-frame ones, dropping some. V, J and clone size are taken as reported in that table, and D and trimming were inferred from the DNA itself. The profile shows tens of thousands of clones, 87% of them singletons. The CDR3 has 14 amino acids. V lost 0 bases and J 6 bases, leaving 10 bases between the germline ends. Germline assignment: CDR1 SGHRS and CDR2 YFSETQ. Patients of the Seattle cohort, enrolled during active infection, were followed longitudinally.

The chain has TRBV5-1 and TRBJ2-1; unclear D gene. Sequencing input: peripheral blood. The receptor comes from a man aged 55-75 years with COVID-19, enrolled during active disease. The CDR3 region is CASSLVSGVNEQFF. The CDR3 nucleotides are TGCGCCAGCAGCTTGGTTTCTGGAGTCAATGAGCAGTTCTTC.